A single sample gave rise to the 21 T cell receptor beta chains below, sequenced in a study of shared clonotypes between healthy human individuals. Only in-frame clones appear in the TCRdb table, and some are missing; sequencing was by immunoSEQ multiplex PCR. This sample has fewer than 600,000 clones; 75% to 80% occur once, and the top ten carry more than 10%. Sequencing used PBMCs. The source of these receptors is a woman aged 40-49 years in good health. Some clones in this sample may be carry-over from other donors' samples.

The chain couples TRBV28 to TRBJ2-2; 7 bases align to TRBD2. This CDR3 is built from 14 residues. After removal of 3 bases from V and 4 bases from J, the junction contained 2 bases not matched to a gene. CDR1 and CDR2 (germline): MDHEN, SYDVKM. The CDR3 protein is CASSFSGFTGELFF. The CDR3 DNA is TGTGCCAGCAGTTTTAGCGGGTTCACCGGGGAGCTGTTTTTT.

The gene calls are TRBV4-3 and TRBJ1-4; D gene ambiguous. Between the trimmed V and J ends, which lost 4 bases and 4 bases, there was a span of 16 bases. Germline assignment: CDR1 LGHNA and CDR2 YSLEER. The CDR3 is made up of 16 amino acids. As DNA, the CDR3 is TGCGCCAGCAGCCGTAGACCGGAGGCCCTTAATGAAAAACTGTTTTTT. Translating it yields CASSRRPEALNEKLFF.

This clone was detected once. The rearrangement uses TRBV28 and TRBJ2-5; 8 bases are a match to TRBD1. J was trimmed by 3 bases and V by 4 bases; bases with no gene match: 7. The CDR3 has 15 amino acids. CDR1 and CDR2 (germline): MDHEN, SYDVKM. CDR3 sequence: CASSSHRGWEETQYF. For the CDR3, the DNA is TGTGCCAGCAGTTCCCACAGGGGGTGGGAAGAGACCCAGTACTTC.

As regards this clone: An end of the junction does not agree with germline; a read error may underlie this. CDR3 DNA sequence: TGTGCCAGCAGCCCGGCTAGCGATCATCCCCAGCATTTT. Amino acids: CASSPASDHPQHF. The V gene is TRBV6-5, the J gene TRBJ1-5, with D hard to call. The CDR3 length is 13 residues. In germline, CDR1 is MNHEY, CDR2 SVGAGI.

V gene TRBV28 combines with J gene TRBJ2-3, with TRBD2 matching over 9 bases. Germline CDR1 reads MDHEN; CDR2 reads SYDVKM. CDR3 length: 14 residues. V gave up 6 bases and J gave up 0 bases; unmatched junction bases: 1. CDR3 loop: CASRLAGSTDTQYF. The DNA for the CDR3 is TGTGCCAGCAGACTAGCGGGTAGCACAGATACGCAGTATTTT.

The chain joins TRBV4-3 to TRBJ2-7; maybe TRBD1 (6 bases). Germline assignment: CDR1 LGHNA and CDR2 YSLEER. The CDR3 spans 13 residues. V lost 5 bases to trimming and J lost 3 bases, with 11 bases between them. The CDR3 sequence is CASSSDSHYEQYF. DNA for the CDR3: TGCGCCAGCAGCTCGGACAGTCACTACGAGCAGTACTTC.

The chain employs TRBV10-3 and TRBJ1-2; a weak D match, TRBD1 (6 bases). CDR1 is ENHRY, CDR2 SYGVKD, per germline. Between the trimmed V and J ends, which lost 3 bases and 8 bases, there was a span of 13 bases. The CDR3 is made up of 13 amino acids. CDR3 nucleotide sequence: TGTGCCATCAGTGACGATTCAGGGGTCGGCTACACCTTC. This translates into CAISDDSGVGYTF.

Comment on this clone: Only one base separates this from a far larger clonotype, so it likely reflects a read error. V and J are TRBV5-1 and TRBJ2-1; D is unclear. CDR1 and CDR2 from the germline V gene are SGHRS and YFSETQ. This CDR3 region has 11 residues. V shed 2 bases and J shed 3 bases, with 0 bases lying between them. This CDR3 reads CASSFYNEQFF. CDR3 bases: TGCGCCAGCAGCTTCTACAATGAGCAGTTCTTC.

The CDR3 loop reads CASSLGGSPGEQFF. In DNA form, the CDR3 reads TGTGCCAGCAGCTTAGGAGGGAGTCCCGGTGAGCAGTTCTTC. The chain joins TRBV7-9 to TRBJ2-1; the D gene is possibly TRBD2 (5 bases). Germline values: CDR1 SEHNR, CDR2 FQNEAQ (reference sequence). Trimming removed 1 base from V and 9 bases from J, with 13 bases in between. The CDR3 contains 14 residues.

V gene TRBV5-1 combines with J gene TRBJ2-7; weak D call: TRBD2 (6 bases). The CDR3 runs to 14 residues. Germline CDR1 reads SGHRS; CDR2 reads YFSETQ. V lost 0 bases and J lost 4, with 11 bases in between. The CDR3 coding sequence is TGCGCCAGCAGCTTGGACGGGAGTCGGTACGAGCAGTACTTC. Protein product: CASSLDGSRYEQYF.

V is TRBV7-3 and J is TRBJ1-1; unclear D gene. The CDR3 runs 14 residues. Germline CDR1 and CDR2: SGHTA and FQGTGA. The V gene lost 8 bases and the J gene lost 1 base, with 14 bases spanning the gap. In DNA form, the CDR3 reads TGTGCCAGCTCCCTCACCCGGGAGAACACTGAAGCTTTCTTT. It is translated as CASSLTRENTEAFF.

The V and J genes are TRBV5-7 and TRBJ2-1; 7 bases are shared with TRBD1. TRBV5-7 is an ORF for which the function is uncertain. The CDR3 is 16 amino acids. V lost 4 bases, J lost 4 bases, and 11 bases stayed unmatched. The CDR3 DNA reads as TGTGCCAGCAGCCTTTCTTGTCGGGGACAGTACAATGAGCAGTTCTTC. It codes for CASSLSCRGQYNEQFF.

The CDR3 nucleotides read TGTGCCAGCAGCCCGCCTCTGGCTGCTAATGAAAAACTGTTTTTT. Its protein product is CASSPPLAANEKLFF. V is TRBV6-6 and J is TRBJ1-4; D is undetermined. Germline CDR1 and CDR2: MNHNY and SVGAGI (reference sequence). Trimming pared 6 bases from V and 3 bases from J, leaving 14 bases between. The CDR3 has 15 amino acids.

CDR3 nucleotides: TGTGCCAGCAGACGAAGGGGACAGGGTACCTACGAGCAGTACTTC. Translation: CASRRRGQGTYEQYF. V and J are TRBV28 and TRBJ2-7, with 9 bases aligning to TRBD1. The junction had 8 bases not matched to a gene; V was cut back by 6 bases and J by 2 bases. This CDR3 has 15 residues. Germline V gives CDR1 MDHEN, CDR2 SYDVKM.

This clone came up once. The chain employs TRBV2 and TRBJ2-5; 9 bases match TRBD1. The germline gives CDR1 SNHLY, CDR2 FYNNEI. CDR3 size: 15 residues. Trimming cost V 5 bases and J 1 base; bases outside gene matches: 5. CDR3 nucleotide sequence: TGTGCCAGCAGTTCCGGGACAGGGTCCCAAGAGACCCAGTACTTC. Translation gives CASSSGTGSQETQYF.

This sequence joins TRBV29-1 and TRBJ2-5, with a tentative D call TRBD2 (6 bases). Germline assignment: CDR1 SQVTM and CDR2 ANQGSEA. V shed 6 bases and J shed 5 bases, with 16 bases lying between them. The CDR3 loop spans 13 amino acids. The DNA for the CDR3 is TGCAGCGTCGTCCTTTGGGGAGGTGAGACCCAGTACTTC. Its protein product is CSVVLWGGETQYF.

In regard to this clone: Since a far larger clone is one base different, this is likely a read error. The sample carries other DNA sequences with the same CDR3. The rearrangement links TRBV20-1 to TRBJ1-2; the D gene is possibly TRBD1 (6 bases). Germline CDR1 is DFQATT and CDR2 is SNEGSKA (reference sequence). CDR3 length equals 10 residues. V was trimmed by 5 bases and J by 9 bases, leaving 10 bases between them. This chain's CDR3 is CSASGVSYTF. The CDR3 bases are TGCAGTGCTTCAGGGGTTAGCTACACCTTC.

This clone showed up just a few times. A much bigger clone sits one base away, suggesting this may be a read error. V is TRBV18 and J is TRBJ1-5, with 8 bases matching TRBD1. Germline V gene data show CDR1 as KGHSH and CDR2 as LQKENI. The CDR3 consists of 15 residues. CDR3 sequence reads: CANSSGDRGGRPQHF. DNA for the CDR3: TGTGCCAACTCAAGCGGAGACAGGGGCGGGAGGCCCCAGCATTTT.

This clone was seen just once. The chain carries TRBV5-1 and TRBJ2-7, with 7 bases lining up with TRBD1. Per germline, CDR1 SGHRS and CDR2 YFSETQ. This CDR3 comprises 17 residues. V lost 4 bases, J lost 0 bases, and 13 bases stayed unmatched. The chain's CDR3 is CASSPRGPGGSSYEQYF. The CDR3 coding sequence is TGCGCCAGCAGCCCCCGAGGCCCAGGGGGTAGCTCCTACGAGCAGTACTTC.

As regards this clone: A clone one base away is much larger, so this may be a read error. This sample also contains other DNA sequences that code for the same CDR3. The CDR3 bases are TGTGCCAGCAGCCGGACTAGCGGGAGCTACGAGCAGTACTTC. The encoded protein is CASSRTSGSYEQYF. The genes are TRBV27 and TRBJ2-7; 13 positions match TRBD2. There are 14 residues in the CDR3. The germline V gene encodes CDR1 MNHEY and CDR2 SMNVEV (reference sequence). V dropped 6 bases and J dropped 3; count of bases not matched to a gene: 2.

The chain employs TRBV27 and TRBJ1-5; 9 positions agree with TRBD1. Germline CDR1 MNHEY, CDR2 SMNVEV (reference sequence). V dropped 7 bases and J dropped 5; count of bases not matched to a gene: 12. The CDR3 runs to 16 residues. DNA for the CDR3: TGTGCCAGCACCGATCCGGGACAGGGATCCCATCAGCCCCAGCATTTT. Translation: CASTDPGQGSHQPQHF.